A selection of T cell receptor beta chains follows, all from one sample in a study of cytomegalovirus exposure and HLA in healthy donors. This table comes from immunoSEQ multiplex PCR, and its TCRdb copy is limited to in-frame clones, with some not included. The sample lists more than 200,000 clones; about 90% were seen once. Sequenced: PBMCs. The receptors derive from a man younger than 35 in good health and CMV-seropositive. CDR3s include the opening cysteine and the closing phenylalanine or tryptophan. Fields, in order: D gene, clone size, V gene, J gene, CDR3 protein, CDR3 DNA. The D gene is left open where the match is weak. The size entry is marked missing in some rows and otherwise reads once, few, many or a size class.

>-|-|TRBV27|TRBJ2-5
CASSRLEGYQETQYF
TGTGCCAGCAGTCGACTAGAGGGGTACCAAGAGACCCAGTACTTC
>TRBD1|-|TRBV7-2|TRBJ1-2
CASSDGQGAYNYGYTF
TGTGCCAGCAGCGACGGACAGGGAGCTTATAACTATGGCTACACCTTC
>-|-|TRBV11-1|TRBJ2-1
CASRGAYNEQFF
TGTGCCAGCAGGGGGGCGTACAATGAGCAGTTCTTC
>-|-|TRBV5-6|TRBJ2-5
CASSLVQETQYF
TGTGCCAGCAGCTTGGTCCAAGAGACCCAGTACTTC
>TRBD2|-|TRBV5-1|TRBJ2-2
CASSFASGRARTGELFF
TGCGCCAGCAGCTTTGCTAGCGGGAGGGCCCGAACCGGGGAGCTGTTTTTT
>-|-|TRBV5-1|TRBJ2-1
CASSFEGSYNEQFF
TGCGCCAGCAGCTTTGAGGGTTCCTACAATGAGCAGTTCTTC
>-|-|TRBV6-1|TRBJ2-4
CASSEVETAKNIQYF
TGTGCCAGCAGTGAAGTGGAGACAGCGAAAAACATTCAGTACTTC
>-|-|TRBV5-1|TRBJ2-5
CASKSQEQETQYF
TGCGCCAGCAAAAGTCAGGAACAAGAGACCCAGTACTTC
>-|-|TRBV25-1|TRBJ2-7
CASSPGSGGEQYF
TGTGCCAGCAGTCCAGGGTCAGGCGGCGAGCAGTACTTC
>-|few|TRBV10-3|TRBJ2-1
CAIRGGDNEQFF
TGTGCCATCAGGGGCGGAGACAATGAGCAGTTCTTC
>-|-|TRBV7-8|TRBJ2-7
CASSPDYIGSEQYF
TGTGCCAGCAGCCCTGACTACATTGGGAGCGAGCAGTACTTC
>-|-|TRBV6-1|TRBJ1-1
CASSAGIENTEAFF
TGTGCCAGCAGTGCCGGGATTGAGAACACTGAAGCTTTCTTT
>-|-|TRBV6-6|TRBJ1-2
CASSPPAGGYTF
TGTGCCAGCAGCCCCCCTGCTGGTGGCTACACCTTC
>TRBD1|-|TRBV6-5|TRBJ1-5
CASRQLDRGDQPQHF
TGTGCCAGCAGACAGCTGGACAGGGGTGATCAGCCCCAGCATTTT
>-|-|TRBV30|TRBJ2-5
CAWSNLGSLHRETQYF
TGTGCCTGGAGTAACCTCGGTTCTCTGCACAGGGAGACCCAGTACTTC
>-|-|TRBV28|TRBJ2-1
CASSFPQQGNEQFF
TGTGCCAGCAGTTTTCCGCAGCAAGGCAATGAGCAGTTCTTC
>-|-|TRBV5-1|TRBJ2-2
CASSLQQNTGELFF
TGCGCCAGCAGCTTGCAGCAAAACACCGGGGAGCTGTTTTTT
>TRBD1|once|TRBV7-8|TRBJ2-6
CASSPMPRGSGANVLTF
TGTGCCAGCAGCCCAATGCCCAGGGGGTCCGGGGCCAACGTCCTGACTTTC
>-|-|TRBV15|TRBJ1-2
CATSTGVGYGYTF
TGTGCCACCAGCACCGGGGTAGGTTATGGCTACACCTTC
>-|once|TRBV7-2|TRBJ2-7
CASSLELGEQYF
TGTGCCAGCAGCTTAGAACTGGGGGAGCAGTACTTC
>TRBD1|few|TRBV19|TRBJ1-5
CASSIAAGGALGQPQHF
TGTGCCAGTAGTATAGCGGCAGGGGGCGCGTTGGGTCAGCCCCAGCATTTT
>-|once|TRBV2|TRBJ2-7
CASLEDSPYEQYF
TGTGCCAGCCTAGAGGACTCCCCCTACGAGCAGTACTTC
>TRBD1|-|TRBV4-1|TRBJ2-1
CASSQDGTDNEQFF
TGCGCCAGCAGCCAAGATGGGACAGACAATGAGCAGTTCTTC
>-|-|TRBV7-6|TRBJ1-1
CASSLGGGSFEAFF
TGTGCCAGCAGCTTAGGGGGGGGGAGTTTTGAAGCTTTCTTT
>-|-|TRBV7-2|TRBJ2-1
CASSPRSYNEQFF
TGTGCCAGCAGCCCACGGAGTTACAATGAGCAGTTCTTC
>TRBD2|few|TRBV30|TRBJ2-5
CAWTAGGGETQYF
TGTGCCTGGACTGCGGGAGGGGGGGAGACCCAGTACTTC
>-|few|TRBV4-3|TRBJ2-3
CASSLRTAFSSAQYF
TGCGCCAGCAGCCTCCGGACAGCATTTAGTTCAGCGCAGTATTTT
>TRBD2|-|TRBV5-6|TRBJ2-5
CASSRGLAAGQETQYF
TGTGCCAGCAGCCGGGGACTAGCGGCGGGACAAGAGACCCAGTACTTC
>-|-|TRBV28|TRBJ2-7
CASSLSGYEQYF
TGTGCCAGCAGTTTATCAGGGTATGAGCAGTACTTC
>-|-|TRBV6-5|TRBJ1-1
CASSYSPSNTEAFF
TGTGCCAGCAGTTACTCCCCGTCGAACACTGAAGCTTTCTTT
>-|-|TRBV5-1|TRBJ1-2
CASSQGTGKANYGYTF
TGCGCCAGCAGCCAGGGGACCGGGAAAGCTAACTATGGCTACACCTTC
>-|-|TRBV27|TRBJ2-2
CASSLPLGELFF
TGTGCCAGCAGTTTACCACTCGGGGAGCTGTTTTTT
>-|-|TRBV6-1|TRBJ1-2
CASSEHRFGDYGYTF
TGTGCCAGCAGTGAACACAGGTTTGGGGACTATGGCTACACCTTC
>TRBD1|-|TRBV11-1|TRBJ2-7
CASSLGTGPYEQYF
TGTGCCAGCAGCTTAGGGACAGGTCCCTACGAGCAGTACTTC
>-|-|TRBV11-2|TRBJ2-5
CASSSRQGLETQYF
TGTGCCAGCAGCTCCCGACAGGGACTAGAGACCCAGTACTTC
>-|-|TRBV4-2|TRBJ2-7
CASSQKGGYEQYF
TGTGCCAGCAGCCAAAAGGGAGGCTACGAGCAGTACTTC
>-|-|TRBV10-3|TRBJ1-2
CAISTGTNYGYTF
TGTGCCATCAGTACAGGGACCAACTATGGCTACACCTTC
>TRBD1|once|TRBV27|TRBJ1-2
CASSISWRGGGGGYTF
TGTGCCAGCAGCATATCCTGGAGGGGAGGGGGCGGCGGCTACACCTTC
>-|-|TRBV6-5|TRBJ2-7
CASSYSFIWSSYEQYF
TGTGCCAGCAGTTACTCCTTTATATGGAGCTCCTACGAGCAGTACTTC
>-|-|TRBV20-1|TRBJ2-7
CSASRRGEQYF
TGCAGTGCTAGTAGACGGGGTGAGCAGTACTTC
>-|-|TRBV27|TRBJ1-3
CASSSLSGNTIYF
TGTGCCAGCAGTAGCCTCTCTGGAAACACCATATATTTT
>-|-|TRBV15|TRBJ2-7
CATSRVGEPYEQYF
TGTGCCACCAGCAGGGTGGGAGAACCCTACGAGCAGTACTTC
>-|-|TRBV7-8|TRBJ1-2
CASSHDSNYGYTF
TGTGCCAGCAGCCACGACAGTAACTATGGCTACACCTTC
>-|-|TRBV19|TRBJ2-1
CASSIDRAAYNEQFF
TGTGCCAGTAGTATAGATCGGGCCGCCTACAATGAGCAGTTCTTC
>TRBD2|-|TRBV5-8|TRBJ2-2
CASSLVASGSFLELFF
TGTGCCAGCAGCTTGGTGGCTAGCGGGAGTTTTCTGGAGCTGTTTTTT
>TRBD1|-|TRBV5-6|TRBJ2-6
CASRKTGERPGANVLTF
TGTGCCAGCAGGAAAACAGGGGAACGGCCTGGGGCCAACGTCCTGACTTTC
>-|-|TRBV15|TRBJ1-2
CATSRDTGSTNYGYTF
TGTGCCACCAGCAGAGATACGGGGTCTACTAACTATGGCTACACCTTC
>TRBD2|-|TRBV7-9|TRBJ2-5
CASSRGGQQETQYF
TGTGCCAGCAGCCGCGGGGGGCAGCAAGAGACCCAGTACTTC
>-|-|TRBV11-2|TRBJ2-7
CASSPEQYF
TGTGCCAGCAGCCCCGAGCAGTACTTC
>TRBD1|-|TRBV28|TRBJ2-4
CASRTGGMAKNIQYF
TGTGCCAGCAGAACAGGGGGAATGGCCAAAAACATTCAGTACTTC
>TRBD1|-|TRBV25-1|TRBJ1-2
CASSEGTGLNYGYTF
TGTGCCAGCAGTGAAGGGACAGGGCTGAACTATGGCTACACCTTC
>-|-|TRBV7-6|TRBJ2-7
CASSLSPSGEQYF
TGTGCCAGCAGCTTAAGCCCTTCGGGGGAGCAGTACTTC
>TRBD2|-|TRBV13|TRBJ2-1
CASTDGLAGGSEQFF
TGTGCCAGCACCGACGGACTAGCGGGAGGTAGTGAGCAGTTCTTC